These 13 T cell receptor beta chains originate from one sample sequenced in a study of blood T cell repertoires in COVID-19 (dated by TCRdb to 2018 to 2020). The library was made by the immunoSEQ multiplex PCR assay. Sourced from immuneACCESS, this table was stored by TCRdb with only in-frame sequences that have V and J called. A share of the clones is absent; for the studies checked, an unresolved V gene accounts for under half, and the remainder has no known explanation. The sample table records about 170,000 clones; about 80% of these occur just once. The leading ten clones occupy 6.5% to 8.5% of the sample. The sequenced material came from peripheral blood. These receptors were taken from a woman aged 40 to 50 with COVID-19, enrolled during active disease.

CDR3 nucleotides: TGTGCCAGCAGCCGAAATGAAGGACAGAGCGGCTACACCTTC. It encodes CASSRNEGQSGYTF. The chain carries TRBV5-4 and TRBJ1-2, with D maybe TRBD1 (6 bases). Trimming removed 4 bases from V and 8 bases from J, with 18 bases in between. The CDR3 loop spans 14 amino acids. The germline gives CDR1 SGHNT, CDR2 YYREEE (reference sequence).

V is TRBV2 and J is TRBJ2-1, with D possibly being TRBD2 (6 bases). V lost 4 bases and J 0 bases, leaving 7 bases between the germline ends. The length of the CDR3 is 14 residues. Germline CDR1 SNHLY, CDR2 FYNNEI. The CDR3 DNA is TGTGCCAGCAGTGGGGAGGCCTCCTACAATGAGCAGTTCTTC. Translating it yields CASSGEASYNEQFF.

The chain has TRBV27 and TRBJ1-2; unclear D gene. The CDR3 runs 12 residues. Trimming left V 8 bases short and J 4 bases short, with 11 bases between. The germline gives CDR1 MNHEY, CDR2 SMNVEV (reference sequence). The CDR3 loop reads CASYGPGYGYTF. The CDR3 nucleotides are TGTGCCAGCTACGGTCCGGGCTATGGCTACACCTTC.

CDR3 amino acids: CASRVGGAGAGEQYF. The CDR3 bases are TGCGCCAGCAGGGTGGGGGGAGCGGGAGCGGGGGAGCAGTACTTC. The J gene is TRBJ2-7, the V gene TRBV10-2; 8 positions agree with TRBD2. The junction had 14 bases not matched to a gene; V was cut back by 6 bases and J by 7 bases. The CDR3 sequence is 15 residues long. Germline V CDR1 and CDR2: WSHSY, SAAADI.

J is TRBJ2-7 and V is TRBV6-1, with D maybe TRBD2 (6 bases). This CDR3 has 16 residues. Between the trimmed V and J ends, which lost 3 bases and 2 bases, there was a span of 17 bases. Germline V CDR1 and CDR2: MNHNS, SASEGT. The CDR3 DNA reads as TGTGCCAGCAGTGACCGACTGAATGGGAGGACCTACGAGCAGTACGTC. Its translation is CASSDRLNGRTYEQYV.

The V gene is TRBV30, the J gene TRBJ2-5, with 10 bases that match TRBD2. V gave up 3 bases and J gave up 5 bases; unmatched junction bases: 9. Germline CDR1 reads GTSNPN; CDR2 reads SVGIG (reference sequence). This CDR3 spans 15 amino acids. The CDR3 DNA sequence: TGTGCCTGGAGAGAGGGACTAGCGCTTGGGGAGACCCAGTACTTC. Its translation: CAWREGLALGETQYF. Full variable domain (remainder filled in from reference TRBV30 and TRBJ2-5): SQTIHQWPATLVQPVGSPLSLECTVEGTSNPNLYWYRQAAGRGLQLLFYSVGIGQISSEVPQNLSASRPQDRQFILSSKKLLLSDSGFYLCAWREGLALGETQYFGPGTRLLVL.

This clone occurred once. V and J are TRBV6-6 and TRBJ1-1; the match to TRBD1 covers 10 bases. The ends lost 6 bases at V and 5 bases at J; junction bases unmatched: 9. This CDR3 contains 15 residues. CDR1 is MNHNY, CDR2 SVGAGI, per germline (reference sequence). In nucleotides, the CDR3 is TGTGCCAGCAGCTTCCTGGACAGGGGGGGGACTGAAGCTTTCTTT. Its protein product is CASSFLDRGGTEAFF.

The V and J genes are TRBV29-1 and TRBJ2-1; TRBD1 agrees at 8 bases. Germline loops: CDR1 SQVTM, CDR2 ANQGSEA. The CDR3 has 14 amino acids. Trimming took 1 base from V and 8 from J; bases not matched to a gene: 7. The CDR3 protein is CSVEGQGAFDEQFF. For the CDR3, the DNA is TGCAGCGTTGAAGGTCAGGGGGCTTTTGATGAGCAGTTCTTC.

As regards this clone: The sample carries other DNA sequences with the same CDR3. The V gene is TRBV5-1, the J gene TRBJ2-7, with 13 bases lining up with TRBD2. The germline gives CDR1 SGHRS, CDR2 YFSETQ. The length of the CDR3 is 15 residues. Losses at the gene ends were 0 bases for V and 4 bases for J; bases not matched to a gene: 1. The CDR3 coding sequence is TGCGCCAGCAGCTTGGGGACTAGCGGGAGTTACGAGCAGTACTTC. Its protein is CASSLGTSGSYEQYF.

The genes are TRBV6-7 and TRBJ1-2, with TRBD1 matching over 10 bases. TRBV6-7 is placed among ORFs of uncertain function. This CDR3 has 15 residues. The V and J ends lost 3 bases and 3 bases, in that order; junction bases with no gene match: 4. CDR3 DNA: TGTGCCAGCAGTTATGCAGGACAGGGGGACTATGGCTACACCTTC. It encodes CASSYAGQGDYGYTF.

The CDR3 DNA reads as TGTGCCAGCAGTTACCGACTGAGGGATGAGCAGTTCTTC. Translation gives CASSYRLRDEQFF. V and J are TRBV6-5 and TRBJ2-1; tentative D call: TRBD2 (5 bases). The V and J ends lost 2 bases and 8 bases respectively, with 10 bases between them. Germline CDR1 and CDR2: MNHEY and SVGAGI. There are 13 residues in the CDR3.

This chain connects TRBV30 to TRBJ1-1; D remains unclear. This CDR3 is built from 12 residues. Per the germline V gene, CDR1 is GTSNPN and CDR2 is SVGIG (reference sequence). Trimming removed 4 bases at V and 6 bases at J, with 12 bases between. Here the CDR3 reads CAWKPGIAEAFF. CDR3 bases: TGTGCCTGGAAACCGGGGATAGCTGAAGCTTTCTTT.

This clone was detected a few times. The V call is TRBV4-1, the J call TRBJ2-2; possible D gene TRBD2, 5 bases. In germline, CDR1 is MGHRA, CDR2 YSYEKL. V gave up 3 bases and J gave up 2 bases, with 16 bases separating them. CDR3 size: 17 residues. Here the CDR3 reads CASSHFSWTLNTGELFF. DNA for the CDR3: TGCGCCAGCAGCCACTTTAGCTGGACTCTTAACACCGGGGAGCTGTTTTTT.